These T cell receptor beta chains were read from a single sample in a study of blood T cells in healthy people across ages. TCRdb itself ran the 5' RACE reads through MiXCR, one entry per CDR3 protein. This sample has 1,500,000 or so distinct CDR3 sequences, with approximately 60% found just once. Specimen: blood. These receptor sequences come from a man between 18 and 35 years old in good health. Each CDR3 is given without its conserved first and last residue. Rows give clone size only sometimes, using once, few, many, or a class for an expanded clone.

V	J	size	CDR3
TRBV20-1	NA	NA	SAMSGTGGELNEQY
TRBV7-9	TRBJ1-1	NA	ASSSLSMNTEAF
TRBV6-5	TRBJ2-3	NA	ASSEQGSSTDTQY
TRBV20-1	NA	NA	SSRDPTAVTQY
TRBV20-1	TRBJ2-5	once	SARTLARVQQY
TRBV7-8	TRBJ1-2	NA	ASSLAFRDRGRNNYGYT
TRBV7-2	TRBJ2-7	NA	ASSLALNSYEQY
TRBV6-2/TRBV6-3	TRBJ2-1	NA	ASSYLSSGGAYTLNEQF
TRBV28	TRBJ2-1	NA	ASSPPLATEQF
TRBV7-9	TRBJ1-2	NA	ASSPGWGRGYGYT
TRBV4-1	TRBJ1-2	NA	ASSPFTGDWEGYT
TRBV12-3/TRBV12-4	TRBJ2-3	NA	ASSLVFREAQY
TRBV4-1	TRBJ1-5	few	ASSQGHFSNQPQH
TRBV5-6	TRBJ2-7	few	ASSSTQGVSYEQY
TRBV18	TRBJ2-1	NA	ASSPRSSVGVSNEQF
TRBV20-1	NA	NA	SATAGGDEQY
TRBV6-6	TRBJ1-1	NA	AALDGAEGAF
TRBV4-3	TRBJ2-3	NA	ASSQGPGLAVADTQY
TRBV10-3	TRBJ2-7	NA	AISKKAYEQY
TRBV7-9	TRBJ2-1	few	ASTLGWEQF
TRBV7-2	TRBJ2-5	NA	ASSFSAGGDPQY
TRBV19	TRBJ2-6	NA	ASSIDAGTGANVLT
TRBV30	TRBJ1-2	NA	AWSETGYYGYT
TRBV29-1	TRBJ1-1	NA	GVDLGEAF
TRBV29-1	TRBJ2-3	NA	SVDAYTQY
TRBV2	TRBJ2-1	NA	ASRDRLAGGLNEQF
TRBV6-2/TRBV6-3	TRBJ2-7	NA	ASSYSPRDRVSYEQY
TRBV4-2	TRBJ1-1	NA	ASSQDRFMNTEAF
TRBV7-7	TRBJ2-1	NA	ASSPRLVLNPNEQF
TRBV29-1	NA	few	SVDRTNDEQY
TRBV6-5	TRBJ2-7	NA	ASSSPRQASYEQY
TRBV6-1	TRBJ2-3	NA	ASSEIWGTDTQY
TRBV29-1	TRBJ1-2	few	SVVSGRDVSYGYT
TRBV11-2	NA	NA	ASSLSVVPTYEQY
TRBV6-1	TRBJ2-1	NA	ASKATYNEQF
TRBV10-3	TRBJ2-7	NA	AISDFVAGETRMEQY
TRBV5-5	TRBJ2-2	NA	ASSLVGRGNTGELF
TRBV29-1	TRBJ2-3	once	SVAGLAGGTDTQY
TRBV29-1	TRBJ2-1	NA	SAPPTGTGENEQF
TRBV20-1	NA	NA	SSEPLTYEQY
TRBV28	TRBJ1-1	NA	ASSPSDGRGEAF
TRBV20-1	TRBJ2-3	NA	SARAAGRGDTQY
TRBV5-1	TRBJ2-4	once	ASSELLAGVAKNIQY
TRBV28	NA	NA	ASSQWTAQIETQY
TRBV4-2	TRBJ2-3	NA	ASSQVNSPDTQY
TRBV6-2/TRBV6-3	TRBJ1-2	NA	ASNKQGEAYGYT
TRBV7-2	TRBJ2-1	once	ASSRASSGGNEQF
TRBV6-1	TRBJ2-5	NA	ASSRTNEGGLSQETQY
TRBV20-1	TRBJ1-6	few	SARDQGRNSPLH
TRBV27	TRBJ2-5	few	ASGRGGWETQY
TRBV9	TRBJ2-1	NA	ASSVDNRGRSLKF
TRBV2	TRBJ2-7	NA	ASMGTESSYEQY